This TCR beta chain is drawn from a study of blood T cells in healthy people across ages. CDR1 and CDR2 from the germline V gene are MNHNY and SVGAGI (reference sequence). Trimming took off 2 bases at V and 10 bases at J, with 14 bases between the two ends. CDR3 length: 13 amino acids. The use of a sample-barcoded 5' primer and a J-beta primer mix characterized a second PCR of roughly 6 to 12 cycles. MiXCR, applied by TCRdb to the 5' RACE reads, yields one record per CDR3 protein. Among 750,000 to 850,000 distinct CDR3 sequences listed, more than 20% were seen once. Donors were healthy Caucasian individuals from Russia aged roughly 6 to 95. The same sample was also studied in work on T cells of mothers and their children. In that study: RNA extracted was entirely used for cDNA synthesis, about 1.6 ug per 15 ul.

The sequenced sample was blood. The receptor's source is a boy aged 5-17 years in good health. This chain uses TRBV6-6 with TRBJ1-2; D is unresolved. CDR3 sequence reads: CASSYRSTDDYTF. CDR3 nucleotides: TGTGCCAGCAGTTACAGGTCCACTGATGACTACACCTTC.